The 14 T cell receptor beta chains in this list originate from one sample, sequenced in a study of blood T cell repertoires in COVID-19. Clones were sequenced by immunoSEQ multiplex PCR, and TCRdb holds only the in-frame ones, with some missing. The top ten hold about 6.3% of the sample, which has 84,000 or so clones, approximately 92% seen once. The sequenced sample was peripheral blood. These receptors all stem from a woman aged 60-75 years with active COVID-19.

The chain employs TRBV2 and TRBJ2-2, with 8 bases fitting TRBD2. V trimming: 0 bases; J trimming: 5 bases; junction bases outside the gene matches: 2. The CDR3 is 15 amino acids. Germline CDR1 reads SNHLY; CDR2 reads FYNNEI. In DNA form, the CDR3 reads TGTGCCAGCAGTGAAGCGCCGGGGGGGACCGGGGAGCTGTTTTTT. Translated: CASSEAPGGTGELFF.

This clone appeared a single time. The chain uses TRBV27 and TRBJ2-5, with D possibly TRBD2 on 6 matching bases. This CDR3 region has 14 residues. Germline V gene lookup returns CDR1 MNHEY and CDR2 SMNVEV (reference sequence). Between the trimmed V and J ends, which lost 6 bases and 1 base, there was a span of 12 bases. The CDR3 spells CASSPGVVQETQYF. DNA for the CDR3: TGTGCCAGCAGCCCGGGGGTAGTCCAAGAGACCCAGTACTTC.

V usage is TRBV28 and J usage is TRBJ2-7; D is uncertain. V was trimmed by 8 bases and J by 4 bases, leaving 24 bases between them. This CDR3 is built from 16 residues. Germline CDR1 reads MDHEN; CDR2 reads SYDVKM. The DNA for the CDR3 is TGTGCCAGCTTACCAACTGCTAAGACTGGATCATACGAGCAGTACTTC. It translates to CASLPTAKTGSYEQYF.

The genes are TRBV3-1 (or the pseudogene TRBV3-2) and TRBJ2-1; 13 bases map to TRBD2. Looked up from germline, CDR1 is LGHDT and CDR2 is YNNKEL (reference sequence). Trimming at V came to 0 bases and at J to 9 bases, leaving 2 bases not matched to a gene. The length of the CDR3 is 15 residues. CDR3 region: CASSQEGLAGTEQFF. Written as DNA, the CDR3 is TGTGCCAGCAGCCAAGAGGGACTAGCGGGGACTGAGCAGTTCTTC.

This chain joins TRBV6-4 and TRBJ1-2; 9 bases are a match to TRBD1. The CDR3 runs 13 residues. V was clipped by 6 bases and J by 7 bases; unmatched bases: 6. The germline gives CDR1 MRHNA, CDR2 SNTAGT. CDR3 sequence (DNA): TGTGCCAGCAGGGGACAGGGTTCGGGTGGCTACACCTTC. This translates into CASRGQGSGGYTF.

The CDR3 coding sequence is TGTGCCAGTAGTCCGCTACAGGGCCGATCTGACGAGCAGTACTTC. Translated: CASSPLQGRSDEQYF. This chain connects TRBV19 to TRBJ2-7; weak D call: TRBD1 (6 bases). V gave up 5 bases and J gave up 5 bases, with 19 bases separating them. Germline V lookup: CDR1 LNHDA, CDR2 SQIVND (reference sequence). This CDR3 is built from 15 residues. Based on the CDR3 plus reference TRBV19 and TRBJ2-7, the full variable domain is DGGITQSPKYLFRKEGQNVTLSCEQNLNHDAMYWYRQDPGQGLRLIYYSQIVNDFQKGDIAEGYSVSREKKESFPLTVTSAQKNPTAFYLCASSPLQGRSDEQYFGPGTRLTVT.

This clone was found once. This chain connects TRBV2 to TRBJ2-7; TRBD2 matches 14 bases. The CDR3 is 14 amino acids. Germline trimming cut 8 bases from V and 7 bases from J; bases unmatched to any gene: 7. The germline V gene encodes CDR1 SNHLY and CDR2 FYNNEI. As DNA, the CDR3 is TGTGCCAGCCCGGGACTAGCGGGAGTGAGGGAGCAGTACTTC. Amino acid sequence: CASPGLAGVREQYF.

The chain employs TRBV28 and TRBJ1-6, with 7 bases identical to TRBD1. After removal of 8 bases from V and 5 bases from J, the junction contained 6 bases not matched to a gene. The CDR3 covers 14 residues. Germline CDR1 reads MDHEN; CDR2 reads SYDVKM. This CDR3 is CASHYRGNNSPLHF. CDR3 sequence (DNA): TGTGCCAGCCATTACAGGGGAAATAATTCACCCCTCCACTTT.

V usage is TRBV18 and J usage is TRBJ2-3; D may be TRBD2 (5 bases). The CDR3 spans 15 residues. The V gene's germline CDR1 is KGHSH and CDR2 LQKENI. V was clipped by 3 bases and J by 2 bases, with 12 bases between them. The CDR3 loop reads CASSPFEGLTDTQYF. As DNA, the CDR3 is TGTGCCAGCTCACCTTTTGAGGGTCTCACAGATACGCAGTATTTT.

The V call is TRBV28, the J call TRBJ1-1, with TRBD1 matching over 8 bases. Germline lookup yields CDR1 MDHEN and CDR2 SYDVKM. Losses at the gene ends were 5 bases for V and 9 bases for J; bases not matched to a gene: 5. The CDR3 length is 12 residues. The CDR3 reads CASSPGQGQAFF. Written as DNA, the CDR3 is TGTGCCAGCAGTCCTGGACAGGGCCAAGCTTTCTTT.

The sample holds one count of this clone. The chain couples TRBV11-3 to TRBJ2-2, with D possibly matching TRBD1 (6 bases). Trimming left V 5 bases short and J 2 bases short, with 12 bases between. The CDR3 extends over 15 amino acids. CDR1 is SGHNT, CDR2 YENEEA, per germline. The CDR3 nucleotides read TGTGCCAGCAGCCGCAGACAGGTCAACACCGGGGAGCTGTTTTTT. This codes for CASSRRQVNTGELFF.

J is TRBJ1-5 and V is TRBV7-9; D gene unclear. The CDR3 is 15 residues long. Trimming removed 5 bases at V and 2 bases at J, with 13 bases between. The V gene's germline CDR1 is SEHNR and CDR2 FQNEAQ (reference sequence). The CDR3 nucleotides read TGTGCCAGCAGCCAACTCGAGGAGGGCAATCAGCCCCAGCATTTT. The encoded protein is CASSQLEEGNQPQHF. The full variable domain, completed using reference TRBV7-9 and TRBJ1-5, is DTGVSQNPRHKITKRGQNVTFRCDPISEHNRLYWYRQTLGQGPEFLTYFQNEAQLEKSRLLSDRFSAERPKGSFSTLEIQRTEQGDSAMYLCASSQLEEGNQPQHFGDGTRLSIL.

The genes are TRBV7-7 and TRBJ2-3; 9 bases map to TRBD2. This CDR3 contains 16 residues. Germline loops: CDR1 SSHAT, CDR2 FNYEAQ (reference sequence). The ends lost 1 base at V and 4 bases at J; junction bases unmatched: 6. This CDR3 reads CASSLGSGGPSDTQYF. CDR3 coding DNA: TGTGCCAGCAGCTTAGGTAGCGGGGGTCCGTCAGATACGCAGTATTTT.

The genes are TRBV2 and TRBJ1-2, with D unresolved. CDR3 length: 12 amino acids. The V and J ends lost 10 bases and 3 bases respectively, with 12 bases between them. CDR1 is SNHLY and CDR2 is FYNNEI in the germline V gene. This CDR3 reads CATHGEDYGYTF. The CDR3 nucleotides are TGTGCCACCCACGGGGAAGACTATGGCTACACCTTC.